This is a list of T cell receptor beta chains from one sample in a study of beta chain features in type 1 diabetes. Method: immunoSEQ multiplex PCR; TCRdb's copy keeps in-frame clones and lacks some. The sample lists about 620,000 clones, around 16% occurring once. The sample comprised naive CD4+ T cells from blood. The receptors derive from a man in his late teens or twenties in good health. The CDR3 runs from the conserved cysteine through the conserved F or W. The D gene is left open where the match is weak. Only some rows state a clone size, as once, few, many or a class for expanded clones.

CASSLAGTSGLTGELFF	TGTGCCAGCAGCTTAGCAGGGACTAGCGGCCTCACCGGGGAGCTGTTTTTT	17	TRBD2	TRBJ2-2	few	TRBV7-2
CASSLTGNTEAFF	TGTGCCAGCAGCCTAACAGGGAACACTGAAGCTTTCTTT	13	NA	TRBJ1-1	few	TRBV7-3
CASSEEWSSYNEQFF	TGTGCCAGCAGTGAGGAATGGAGCTCCTACAATGAGCAGTTCTTC	15	NA	TRBJ2-1	few	TRBV2
CASLFTGSQGYTF	TGTGCCAGCCTATTTACAGGGTCCCAAGGCTACACCTTC	13	NA	TRBJ1-2	NA	TRBV10-3
CAWSPLANEQFF	TGTGCCTGGAGTCCCCTAGCCAATGAGCAGTTCTTC	12	NA	TRBJ2-1	NA	TRBV30
CASSELKPARSLEAQYF	TGTGCCAGCAGTGAATTAAAGCCGGCTAGGAGTTTAGAGGCCCAGTACTTC	17	NA	TRBJ2-5	NA	TRBV25-1
CASSKPTSLRGPGANVLTF	TGCGCCAGCAGCAAACCGACATCTCTCAGGGGGCCTGGGGCCAACGTCCTGACTTTC	19	TRBD1	TRBJ2-6	NA	TRBV4-1
CASSAPGSEQYF	TGCGCCAGCAGCGCCCCAGGGTCCGAGCAGTACTTC	12	NA	TRBJ2-7	NA	TRBV5-1
CASSLQENTEAFF	TGTGCCAGCAGCTTACAGGAGAACACTGAAGCTTTCTTT	13	NA	TRBJ1-1	NA	TRBV7-6
CASSPRESAETQYF	TGTGCCAGCTCACCCCGGGAGTCGGCAGAGACCCAGTACTTC	14	NA	TRBJ2-5	few	TRBV18
CASHGQGAGDEQFF	TGTGCCAGCCACGGACAGGGGGCCGGCGATGAGCAGTTCTTC	14	TRBD1	TRBJ2-1	few	TRBV7-9
CATSIGRMNTEAFF	TGTGCCACCAGCATAGGCAGGATGAACACTGAAGCTTTCTTT	14	NA	TRBJ1-1	few	TRBV15
CASSLGPTGLYGYTF	TGTGCCAGCAGCTTAGGTCCCACAGGGCTCTATGGCTACACCTTC	15	NA	TRBJ1-2	NA	TRBV7-8
CASSLWGQPQHF	TGTGCCAGCAGCTTATGGGGTCAGCCCCAGCATTTT	12	NA	TRBJ1-5	NA	TRBV5-4
CASSQGTGTRGNEQFF	TGCGCCAGCAGCCAGGGAACCGGGACTCGGGGCAATGAGCAGTTCTTC	16	NA	TRBJ2-1	few	TRBV4-3
CASSPQTDRGNIQYF	TGTGCCAGCAGCCCCCAAACGGACAGGGGAAACATTCAGTACTTC	15	TRBD1	TRBJ2-4	few	TRBV7-2
CASSPRVNQPQHF	TGTGCCAGCAGTCCCCGGGTCAATCAGCCCCAGCATTTT	13	NA	TRBJ1-5	NA	TRBV7-2
CASSEFGDNEQFF	TGTGCCAGCAGTGAATTCGGGGACAATGAGCAGTTCTTC	13	NA	TRBJ2-1	few	TRBV25-1
CASSQVGQGVGPDTQYF	TGCGCCAGCAGCCAAGTGGGACAGGGGGTAGGTCCAGATACGCAGTATTTT	17	TRBD1	TRBJ2-3	few	TRBV4-3
CSAGGLSGVDEQYF	TGCAGCGCCGGAGGGTTATCCGGGGTGGACGAGCAGTACTTC	14	NA	TRBJ2-7	NA	TRBV29-1
CASSQVAHPGSTEAFF	TGCGCCAGCAGCCAAGTTGCCCACCCAGGTTCCACTGAAGCTTTCTTT	16	NA	TRBJ1-1	few	TRBV4-3
CASSVRAGGPSNEQFF	TGTGCCAGCAGCGTTCGAGCGGGGGGGCCGAGCAATGAGCAGTTCTTC	16	TRBD2	TRBJ2-1	few	TRBV9
CASSESGRGPEKLFF	TGTGCCAGCAGTGAAAGTGGCAGGGGCCCTGAAAAACTGTTTTTT	15	NA	TRBJ1-4	NA	TRBV25-1